These T cell receptor beta chains were read from a single sample in a study of T cell responses to AZD1222 COVID-19 vaccine. Produced via immunoSEQ multiplex PCR; TCRdb's table is partial and in-frame only. The table has about 120,000 clones, 70% to 90% seen once; the top ten hold about 9.8%. Material: peripheral blood, obtained on day 0 of AZD1222 vaccination. The receptor source for this set is an adult in good health. CDR3s include the opening cysteine and the closing phenylalanine or tryptophan. D genes are given only for firm matches. Some rows mark clone size as missing; the rest say once, few, many or name a class of expanded clone.

CASSSPGEAGGYEQYF TGTGCCAGCAGTTCCCCCGGGGAAGCGGGAGGCTACGAGCAGTACTTC - 16 TRBD2 TRBJ2-7 TRBV6-2/TRBV6-3
CSASRQTYGYTF TGCAGTGCTAGTCGGCAGACCTATGGCTACACCTTC - 12 - TRBJ1-2 TRBV20-1
CASSRTSGGTSTDTQYF TGTGCCAGCAGCCGCACTAGCGGGGGAACCAGCACAGATACGCAGTATTTT - 17 TRBD2 TRBJ2-3 TRBV3-1/TRBV3-2
CASSSQGDRARSPLHF TGTGCCAGCAGCTCCCAGGGGGACAGGGCTAGATCACCCCTCCACTTT - 16 TRBD1 TRBJ1-6 TRBV7-2
CAIQGVVSPNYGYTF TGTGCTATCCAGGGGGTAGTTAGTCCTAACTATGGCTACACCTTC - 15 TRBD1 TRBJ1-2 TRBV12-5
CASSSRREAANYGYTF TGTGCCAGCAGTTCCAGGAGAGAGGCCGCTAACTATGGCTACACCTTC - 16 - TRBJ1-2 TRBV6-5
CASSSTGYNEKLFF TGTGCCAGCAGCTCGACAGGCTACAATGAAAAACTGTTTTTT - 14 - TRBJ1-4 TRBV11-2
CASSQEKANTIYF TGTGCCAGCAGCCAGGAGAAGGCGAACACCATATATTTT - 13 - TRBJ1-3 TRBV3-1/TRBV3-2
CASSLENEQYF TGTGCCAGCAGTTTAGAAAACGAGCAGTACTTC - 11 - TRBJ2-7 TRBV28
CASSLWGGGGSSNF TGTGCCAGCAGCTTATGGGGTGGTGGCGGGAGTAGTAACTTC - 14 TRBD2 TRBJ2-5 TRBV7-2
CAWSRDRPYEQYF TGTGCCTGGAGTCGGGACCGACCCTACGAGCAGTACTTC - 13 - TRBJ2-7 TRBV30
CASSVRGPDDMGGYTF TGTGCCAGTAGTGTACGAGGCCCGGACGACATGGGAGGCTACACCTTC - 16 - TRBJ1-2 TRBV19
CASSFLSRGDEQYF TGCGCCAGCAGCTTCTTGTCGCGGGGCGACGAGCAGTACTTC - 14 - TRBJ2-7 TRBV5-1
CASTQEDLNTEAFF TGTGCCAGTACCCAGGAGGACCTGAACACTGAAGCTTTCTTT - 14 - TRBJ1-1 TRBV19
CASNLAGSYEQYF TGTGCCAGCAACCTGGCGGGGTCCTACGAGCAGTACTTC - 13 - TRBJ2-7 TRBV7-9
CASSQDGQGRDTIYF TGCGCCAGCAGCCAAGATGGACAGGGGAGGGACACCATATATTTT - 15 TRBD1 TRBJ1-3 TRBV4-3
CASSVAGETQYF TGTGCCAGCAGTGTAGCGGGGGAGACCCAGTACTTC - 12 TRBD2 TRBJ2-5 TRBV12-3/TRBV12-4
CASSPGTTHYEQYF TGTGCCAGCAGCCCGGGGACTACCCACTACGAGCAGTACTTC - 14 TRBD2 TRBJ2-7 TRBV11-2
CSGYQQGVTGNYGYTF TGCAGCGGATACCAACAGGGAGTTACTGGCAACTATGGCTACACCTTC once 16 - TRBJ1-2 TRBV29-1
CATSDLDSREETQYF TGTGCCACCAGTGATTTGGACTCCAGGGAAGAGACCCAGTACTTC - 15 - TRBJ2-5 TRBV24-1
CASSPGTSGRSEQFF TGCGCCAGCAGCCCTGGGACTAGCGGGAGAAGCGAGCAGTTCTTC - 15 TRBD2 TRBJ2-1 TRBV5-1
CASGIYSEGSPLHF TGTGCCAGCGGTATTTACAGCGAGGGTTCGCCCCTCCACTTT - 14 - TRBJ1-6 TRBV6-5
CASTPGLANTGELFF TGTGCCAGCACCCCGGGACTAGCGAACACCGGGGAGCTGTTTTTT - 15 TRBD2 TRBJ2-2 TRBV6-5
CASSLDLASGYNEQFF TGCGCCAGCAGCTTGGACTTGGCTAGCGGCTACAATGAGCAGTTCTTC - 16 TRBD2 TRBJ2-1 TRBV5-1
CASSSSRNTEAFF TGTGCCAGCAGCTCCAGCCGGAACACTGAAGCTTTCTTT - 13 - TRBJ1-1 TRBV7-3
CASSDRQGTEQYF TGTGCCAGCAGTGACAGACAGGGTACCGAGCAGTACTTC - 13 TRBD1 TRBJ2-7 TRBV25-1
CASSFREAIYF TGTGCCAGCAGTTTCCGGGAGGCCATATATTTT - 11 - TRBJ1-3 TRBV28
CASSPPEAANEKLFF TGTGCCAGCTCACCTCCCGAGGCGGCTAATGAAAAACTGTTTTTT - 15 - TRBJ1-4 TRBV18
CASSIDRVNTEAFF TGTGCCAGCAGCATCGACAGGGTGAACACTGAAGCTTTCTTT - 14 TRBD1 TRBJ1-1 TRBV7-2
CASSLTRAGSPLHF TGTGCCAGCAGCTTAACCAGGGCCGGTTCACCCCTCCACTTT - 14 - TRBJ1-6 TRBV7-8
CASSPAGTMTYEQYF TGTGCCAGCAGCCCCGCCGGGACGATGACCTACGAGCAGTACTTC - 15 - TRBJ2-7 TRBV3-1/TRBV3-2
CASSPSSGQGDSPLHF TGTGCCAGCAGCCCGAGCTCGGGACAGGGAGATTCACCCCTCCACTTT few 16 TRBD1 TRBJ1-6 TRBV7-9
CSVRTGITGELFF TGCAGCGTTCGAACAGGGATTACCGGGGAGCTGTTTTTT - 13 - TRBJ2-2 TRBV29-1
CASTLPRSGRAYEQFF TGTGCCAGCACCCTACCCCGGAGCGGGAGGGCCTATGAGCAGTTCTTC - 16 TRBD2 TRBJ2-1 TRBV11-3
CASSPVSVRANTGELFF TGTGCCAGCTCACCGGTTTCGGTCAGGGCGAACACCGGGGAGCTGTTTTTT - 17 - TRBJ2-2 TRBV18
CASSSTYEQYF TGTGCCAGCAGCTCCACCTACGAGCAGTACTTC - 11 - TRBJ2-7 TRBV11-3